Shown below are 10 T cell receptor beta chains from a single sample sequenced in a study of response to subunit inactivated influenza vaccine. TCRdb itself ran the RT-PCR reads through MiXCR, one entry per CDR3 protein. Among some 500,000 distinct CDR3 sequences, 16% were seen once, and the ten largest hold around 3%. The sample here was CD4+ T cells sorted from PBMCs, taken less than 30 months after vaccination. The receptors shown here come from a man aged 45-69 years who received an inactivated influenza vaccine.

The rearrangement joins TRBV20-1 to TRBJ2-7, with TRBD2 identical over 8 bases. The CDR3 extends over 13 amino acids. From germline, CDR1 is DFQATT and CDR2 SNEGSKA (reference sequence). Trimming at V came to 3 bases and at J to 3 bases, leaving 4 bases not matched to a gene. This CDR3 reads CSASTSGLYEQYF. The CDR3 DNA is TGCAGTGCTAGTACTAGCGGACTCTACGAGCAGTACTTC.

The chain has TRBV4-2 and TRBJ2-5, with 9 bases aligning to TRBD2. Trimming cost V 0 bases and J 5 bases; bases outside gene matches: 4. Germline CDR1 LGHNA, CDR2 YNFKEQ. The CDR3 loop spans 15 amino acids. The CDR3 nucleotides read TGTGCCAGCAGCCAAGATGTAGCGGGGGTGGAGACCCAGTACTTC. This encodes CASSQDVAGVETQYF.

The J gene is TRBJ2-7, the V gene TRBV5-6; TRBD1 or TRBD2 may be the D gene (6 bases each). Trimming removed 8 bases from V and 3 bases from J, with 15 bases in between. This CDR3 is built from 13 residues. CDR1 SGHDT and CDR2 YYEEEE come from the germline V gene. This CDR3 is CARGRGLIYEQYF. The CDR3 DNA reads TGTGCCAGGGGCCGGGGGCTCATCTACGAGCAGTACTTC.

The chain combines TRBV9 with TRBJ2-3; 13 bases map to TRBD2. The CDR3 totals 16 residues. The V segment lost 4 bases and the J segment 5 bases; nucleotides outside the gene matches: 7. From germline, CDR1 is SGDLS and CDR2 YYNGEE. CDR3 DNA: TGTGCCAGCAGCACACTAGCGGGAGGGCCCCAAGATACGCAGTATTTT. This codes for CASSTLAGGPQDTQYF.

The rearrangement uses TRBV23-1 and TRBJ1-6; D not certain. TRBV23-1 is placed among ORFs of uncertain function. Between the trimmed V and J ends, which lost 4 bases and 9 bases, there was a span of 22 bases. The CDR3 totals 17 residues. The CDR3 bases are TGCGCCAGCAGTCGCGCTCTTTCCAGGAACGAAGGTTCACCCCTCCACTTT. As protein: CASSRALSRNEGSPLHF.

This clonotype was recorded a few times. The V and J genes are TRBV4-3 and TRBJ2-7, with D perhaps matching TRBD1 (5 bases). The CDR3 is 15 residues long. Germline V lookup: CDR1 LGHNA, CDR2 YSLEER. The V gene lost 4 bases and the J gene lost 0 bases, with 13 bases spanning the gap. CDR3 in amino acids: CASSPRHRNSYEQYF. The CDR3 bases are TGCGCCAGCAGCCCGCGTCACAGGAACTCCTACGAGCAGTACTTC.

The chain links TRBV7-2 to TRBJ2-1; 8 nucleotides match TRBD2. V lost 3 bases to trimming and J lost 7 bases; unmatched junction nucleotides: 8. Germline V gene sequence: CDR1 SGHTA, CDR2 FQGNSA. This CDR3 region has 15 residues. The CDR3 reads CASSFTSGVGNEQFF. The CDR3 DNA follows: TGTGCCAGCAGCTTTACTAGCGGCGTCGGTAATGAGCAGTTCTTC.

The chain joins TRBV20-1 to TRBJ2-3, with TRBD2 matching 11 bases. Germline trimming cut 5 bases from V and 4 bases from J; bases unmatched to any gene: 5. The germline CDR1 and CDR2 sequences are DFQATT and SNEGSKA (reference sequence). The CDR3 has 14 amino acids. CDR3 in DNA: TGCAGTGCTCCAATAGCGGGAGGGGCAGATACGCAGTATTTT. It is translated as CSAPIAGGADTQYF.

This clonotype was counted a few times. The chain carries TRBV7-9 and TRBJ2-2, with D hard to call. The V gene lost 1 base and the J gene lost 6 bases, with 9 bases spanning the gap. Germline-derived CDR1 and CDR2 are SEHNR and FQNEAQ (reference sequence). The CDR3 length is 14 residues. CDR3 bases: TGTGCCAGCAGCTTAGGACTTCTGGCCGGGGAGCTGTTTTTT. Translated: CASSLGLLAGELFF. Variable domain in full (rest from reference TRBV7-9 and TRBJ2-2): DTGVSQNPRHKITKRGQNVTFRCDPISEHNRLYWYRQTLGQGPEFLTYFQNEAQLEKSRLLSDRFSAERPKGSFSTLEIQRTEQGDSAMYLCASSLGLLAGELFFGEGSRLTVL.

This clonotype has a count of ten or more. The rearrangement links TRBV20-1 to TRBJ2-3; 7 positions agree with TRBD1. This CDR3 comprises 16 residues. Losses at the gene ends were 6 bases for V and 0 bases for J; bases not matched to a gene: 12. Germline V gives CDR1 DFQATT, CDR2 SNEGSKA (reference sequence). The CDR3 DNA sequence: TGCAGTGCAGAAGACAGGGTATACTCTAGCACAGATACGCAGTATTTT. Amino acid sequence: CSAEDRVYSSTDTQYF.